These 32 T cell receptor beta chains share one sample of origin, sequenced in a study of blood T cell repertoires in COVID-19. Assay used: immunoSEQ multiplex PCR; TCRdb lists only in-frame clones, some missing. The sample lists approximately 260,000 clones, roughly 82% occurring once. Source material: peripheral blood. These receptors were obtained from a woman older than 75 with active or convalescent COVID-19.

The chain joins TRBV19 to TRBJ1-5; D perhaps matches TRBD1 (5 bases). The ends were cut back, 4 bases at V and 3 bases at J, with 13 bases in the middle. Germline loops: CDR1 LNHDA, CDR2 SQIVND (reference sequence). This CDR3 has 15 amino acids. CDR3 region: CASSNTGTYNQPQHF. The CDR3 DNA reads TGTGCCAGTAGTAATACCGGGACTTACAATCAGCCCCAGCATTTT.

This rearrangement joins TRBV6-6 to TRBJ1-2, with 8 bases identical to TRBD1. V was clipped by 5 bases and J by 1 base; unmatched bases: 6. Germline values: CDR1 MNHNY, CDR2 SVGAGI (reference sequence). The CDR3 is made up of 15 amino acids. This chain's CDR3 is CASSQSGQVNYGYTF. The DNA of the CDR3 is TGTGCCAGCAGTCAATCGGGACAGGTTAACTATGGCTACACCTTC.

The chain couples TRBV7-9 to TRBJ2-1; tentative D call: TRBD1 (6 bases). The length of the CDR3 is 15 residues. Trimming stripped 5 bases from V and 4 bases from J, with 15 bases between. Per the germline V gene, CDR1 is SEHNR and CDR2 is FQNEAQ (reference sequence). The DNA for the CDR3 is TGTGCCAGCAGCCGGACAGAATACTTTTACAATGAGCAGTTCTTC. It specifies CASSRTEYFYNEQFF.

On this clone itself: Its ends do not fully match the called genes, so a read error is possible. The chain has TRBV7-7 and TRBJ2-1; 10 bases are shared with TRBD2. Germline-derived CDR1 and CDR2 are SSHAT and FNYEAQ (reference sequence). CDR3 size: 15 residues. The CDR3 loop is CASSPSGREGNEQFF. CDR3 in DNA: TGTGCTAGCAGCCCAAGCGGGAGGGAGGGAAATGAGCAGTTCTTC. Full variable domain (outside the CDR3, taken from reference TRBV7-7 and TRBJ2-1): GAGVSQSPRYKVTKRGQDVTLRCDPISSHATLYWYQQALGQGPEFLTYFNYEAQPDKSGLPSDRFSAERPEGSISTLTIQRTEQRDSAMYRCASSPSGREGNEQFFGPGTRLTVL.

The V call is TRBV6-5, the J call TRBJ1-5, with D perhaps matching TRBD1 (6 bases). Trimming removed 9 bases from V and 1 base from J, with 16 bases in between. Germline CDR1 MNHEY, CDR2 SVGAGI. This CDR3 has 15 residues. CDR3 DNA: TGTGCCAGTACTCGGGGGGACACCAGCAATCAGCCCCAGCATTTT. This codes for CASTRGDTSNQPQHF.

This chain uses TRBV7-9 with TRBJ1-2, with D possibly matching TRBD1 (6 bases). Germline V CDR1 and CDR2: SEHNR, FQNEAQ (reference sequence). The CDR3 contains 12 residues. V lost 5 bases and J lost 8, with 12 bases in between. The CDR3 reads CASSASDSGYTF. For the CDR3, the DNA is TGTGCCAGCAGCGCCTCGGACAGCGGCTACACCTTC.

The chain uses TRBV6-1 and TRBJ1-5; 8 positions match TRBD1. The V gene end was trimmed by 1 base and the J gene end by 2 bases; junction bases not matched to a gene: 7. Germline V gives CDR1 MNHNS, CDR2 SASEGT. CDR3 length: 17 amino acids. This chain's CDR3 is CASSEGPPDRGNQPQHF. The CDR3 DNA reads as TGTGCCAGCAGTGAAGGGCCCCCGGACAGGGGCAATCAGCCCCAGCATTTT.

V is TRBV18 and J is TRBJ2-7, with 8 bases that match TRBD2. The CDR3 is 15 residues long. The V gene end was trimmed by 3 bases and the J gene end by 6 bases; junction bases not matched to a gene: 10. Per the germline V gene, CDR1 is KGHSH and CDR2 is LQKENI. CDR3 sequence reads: CASSPRSGVESEQYF. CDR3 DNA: TGTGCCAGCTCACCTCGTAGCGGGGTCGAAAGCGAGCAGTACTTC.

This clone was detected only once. In nucleotides, the CDR3 is TGTGCCAGCAGCTTAGCAGGTGGGGGGAGGACTGAAGCTTTCTTT. Amino acids: CASSLAGGGRTEAFF. The J gene is TRBJ1-1, the V gene TRBV11-3; D is possibly TRBD1 (5 bases). V was trimmed by 1 base and J by 5 bases, leaving 14 bases between them. CDR1 is SGHNT and CDR2 is YENEEA in the germline V gene. The CDR3 has 15 residues.

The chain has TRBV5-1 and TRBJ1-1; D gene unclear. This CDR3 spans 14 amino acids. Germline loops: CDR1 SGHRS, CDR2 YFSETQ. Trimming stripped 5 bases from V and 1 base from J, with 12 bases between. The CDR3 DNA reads TGCGCCAGCAGTCCCGAGGGCAGGAACACTGAAGCTTTCTTT. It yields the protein CASSPEGRNTEAFF.

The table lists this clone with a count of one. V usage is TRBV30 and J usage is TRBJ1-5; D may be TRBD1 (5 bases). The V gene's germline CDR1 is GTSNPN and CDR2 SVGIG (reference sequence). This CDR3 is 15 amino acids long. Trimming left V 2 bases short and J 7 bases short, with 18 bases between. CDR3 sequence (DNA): TGTGCCTGGAGTCCGGGGGGGGGAAGCAGGCAGCCCCAGCATTTT. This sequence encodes CAWSPGGGSRQPQHF. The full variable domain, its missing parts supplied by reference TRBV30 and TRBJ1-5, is SQTIHQWPATLVQPVGSPLSLECTVEGTSNPNLYWYRQAAGRGLQLLFYSVGIGQISSEVPQNLSASRPQDRQFILSSKKLLLSDSGFYLCAWSPGGGSRQPQHFGDGTRLSIL.

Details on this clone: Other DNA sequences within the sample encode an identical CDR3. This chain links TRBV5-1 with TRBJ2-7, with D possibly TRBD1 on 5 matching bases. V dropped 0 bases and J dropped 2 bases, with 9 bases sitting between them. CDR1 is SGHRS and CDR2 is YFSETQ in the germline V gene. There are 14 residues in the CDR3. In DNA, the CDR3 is TGCGCCAGCAGCTTGGGGCAGGGCGCCTACGAGCAGTACTTC. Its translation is CASSLGQGAYEQYF.

CDR3: CSARDPNEQFF. In DNA, the CDR3 is TGCAGTGCTAGAGATCCAAATGAGCAGTTCTTC. The V gene is TRBV20-1, the J gene TRBJ2-1; no clear D gene. Trimming removed 0 bases at V and 7 bases at J, with 4 bases between. The CDR3 loop spans 11 amino acids. CDR1 and CDR2 from the germline V gene are DFQATT and SNEGSKA (reference sequence).

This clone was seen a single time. The CDR3 nucleotides are TGTGCCAGCAGTGATTTCCCAGGGGGCAATCAGCCCCAGCATTTT. Translating it yields CASSDFPGGNQPQHF. The chain recombines TRBV28 with TRBJ1-5; possibly TRBD1 for D (6 bases). V was pared by 5 bases and J by 2 bases, with 13 bases between. The CDR3 contains 15 residues. Germline V gene sequence: CDR1 MDHEN, CDR2 SYDVKM.

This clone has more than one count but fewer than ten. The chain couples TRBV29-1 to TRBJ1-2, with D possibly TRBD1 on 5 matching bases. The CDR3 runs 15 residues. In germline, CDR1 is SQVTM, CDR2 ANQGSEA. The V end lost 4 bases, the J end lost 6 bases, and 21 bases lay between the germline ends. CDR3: CSVVGFGQGDNGYTF. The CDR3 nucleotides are TGCAGCGTTGTAGGCTTCGGGCAGGGTGATAATGGCTACACCTTC.

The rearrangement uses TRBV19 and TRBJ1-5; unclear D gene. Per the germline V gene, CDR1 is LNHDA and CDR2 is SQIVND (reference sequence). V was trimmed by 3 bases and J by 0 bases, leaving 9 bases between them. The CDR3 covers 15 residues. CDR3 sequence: CASSMADHSNQPQHF. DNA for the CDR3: TGTGCCAGTAGTATGGCAGATCATAGCAATCAGCCCCAGCATTTT.

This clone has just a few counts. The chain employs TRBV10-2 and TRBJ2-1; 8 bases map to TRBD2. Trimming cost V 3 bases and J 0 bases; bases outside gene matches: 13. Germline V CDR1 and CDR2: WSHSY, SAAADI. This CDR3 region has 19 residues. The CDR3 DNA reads TGCGCCAGCAGTGATTCTGGGACCTTCGGGACTAGCTCCTACAATGAGCAGTTCTTC. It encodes CASSDSGTFGTSSYNEQFF.

Here the CDR3 DNA reads TGTGCCAGCAGTTTTAGTCTCGGTCGGCTAGCGGGAGGGAGCACAGATACGCAGTATTTT. It specifies CASSFSLGRLAGGSTDTQYF. The chain links TRBV28 to TRBJ2-3, with TRBD2 matching 12 bases. The J segment lost 0 bases and the V segment lost 3 bases, leaving 13 bases of the junction unmatched. This CDR3 has 20 residues. Germline CDR1 reads MDHEN; CDR2 reads SYDVKM.

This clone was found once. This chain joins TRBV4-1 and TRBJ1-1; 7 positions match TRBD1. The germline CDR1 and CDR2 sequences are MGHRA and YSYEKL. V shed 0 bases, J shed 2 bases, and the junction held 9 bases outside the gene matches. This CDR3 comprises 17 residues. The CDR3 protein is CASSQEKATGKNTEAFF. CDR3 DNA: TGCGCCAGCAGCCAAGAAAAAGCGACAGGGAAAAACACTGAAGCTTTCTTT.

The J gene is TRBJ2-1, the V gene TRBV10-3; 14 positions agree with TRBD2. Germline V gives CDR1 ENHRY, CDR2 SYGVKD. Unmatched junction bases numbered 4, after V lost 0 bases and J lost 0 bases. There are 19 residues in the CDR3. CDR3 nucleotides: TGTGCCATCAGTGAGTCGGGACTAGCGGGAGTGGGCTCCTACAATGAGCAGTTCTTC. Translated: CAISESGLAGVGSYNEQFF.

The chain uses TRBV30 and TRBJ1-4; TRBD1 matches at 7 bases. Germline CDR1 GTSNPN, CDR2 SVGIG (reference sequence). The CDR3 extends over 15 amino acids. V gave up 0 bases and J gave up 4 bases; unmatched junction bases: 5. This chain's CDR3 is CAWSVGQARNEKLFF. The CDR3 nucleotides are TGTGCCTGGAGTGTCGGACAGGCTCGTAATGAAAAACTGTTTTTT.

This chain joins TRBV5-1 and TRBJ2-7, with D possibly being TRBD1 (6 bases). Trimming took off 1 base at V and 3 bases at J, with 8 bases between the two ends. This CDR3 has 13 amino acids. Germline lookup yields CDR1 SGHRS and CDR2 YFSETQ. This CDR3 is CASSLMDSYEQYF. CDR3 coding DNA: TGCGCCAGCAGCTTGATGGACAGCTACGAGCAGTACTTC.

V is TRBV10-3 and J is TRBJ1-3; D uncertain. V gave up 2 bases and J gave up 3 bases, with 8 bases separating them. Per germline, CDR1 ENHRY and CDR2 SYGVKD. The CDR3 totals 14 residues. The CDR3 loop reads CAISEVRLGNTIYF. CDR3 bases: TGTGCCATCAGTGAGGTCAGACTTGGAAACACCATATATTTT.

CDR3: CASSPSSGVASGRSYEQYF. CDR3 in DNA: TGTGCCAGCTCACCATCGTCTGGGGTGGCTAGCGGGAGATCCTACGAGCAGTACTTC. The rearrangement joins TRBV18 to TRBJ2-7, with 10 nucleotides matching TRBD2. CDR3 length: 19 amino acids. J lost 1 base, V lost 2 bases, and 14 bases had no gene match. In germline, CDR1 is KGHSH, CDR2 LQKENI.

CDR3 amino acids: CASSPPGTSGYNEQFF. In DNA form, the CDR3 reads TGTGCCAGCAGTCCCCCGGGGACTAGCGGGTACAATGAGCAGTTCTTC. The chain couples TRBV28 to TRBJ2-1; 12 nucleotides agree with TRBD2. This CDR3 has 16 residues. Trimming at V came to 5 bases and at J to 4 bases, leaving 6 bases not matched to a gene. Germline CDR1 and CDR2: MDHEN and SYDVKM.

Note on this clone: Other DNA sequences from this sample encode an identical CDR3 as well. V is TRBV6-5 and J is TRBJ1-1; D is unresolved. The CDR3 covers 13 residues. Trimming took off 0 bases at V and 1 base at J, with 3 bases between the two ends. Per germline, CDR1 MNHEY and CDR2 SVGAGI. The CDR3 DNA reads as TGTGCCAGCAGTTACTCCAGGAACACTGAAGCTTTCTTT. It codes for CASSYSRNTEAFF.

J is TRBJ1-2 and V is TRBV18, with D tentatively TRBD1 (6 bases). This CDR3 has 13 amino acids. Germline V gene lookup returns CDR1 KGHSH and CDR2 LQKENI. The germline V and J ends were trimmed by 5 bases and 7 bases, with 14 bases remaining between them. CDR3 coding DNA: TGTGCCAGCTCAGAAGACAGGTCGGGTGGCTACACCTTC. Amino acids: CASSEDRSGGYTF. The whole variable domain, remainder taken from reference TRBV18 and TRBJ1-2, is NAGVMQNPRHLVRRRGQEARLRCSPMKGHSHVYWYRQLPEEGLKFMVYLQKENIIDESGMPKERFSAEFPKEGPSILRIQQVVRGDSAAYFCASSEDRSGGYTFGSGTRLTVV.

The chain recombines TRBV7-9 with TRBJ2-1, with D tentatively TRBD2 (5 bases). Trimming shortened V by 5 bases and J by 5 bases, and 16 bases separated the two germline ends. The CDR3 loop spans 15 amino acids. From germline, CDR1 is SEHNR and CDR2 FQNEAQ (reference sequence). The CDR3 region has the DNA TGTGCCAGCAGCCCCGTGGGCGGGCTAGACAATGAGCAGTTCTTC. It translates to CASSPVGGLDNEQFF.

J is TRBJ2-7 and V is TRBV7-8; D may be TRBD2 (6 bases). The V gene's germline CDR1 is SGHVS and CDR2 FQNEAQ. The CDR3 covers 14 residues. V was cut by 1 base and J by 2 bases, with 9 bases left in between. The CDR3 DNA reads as TGTGCCAGCAGCTTAGGATCGGGGGCCTACGAGCAGTACTTC. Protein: CASSLGSGAYEQYF.

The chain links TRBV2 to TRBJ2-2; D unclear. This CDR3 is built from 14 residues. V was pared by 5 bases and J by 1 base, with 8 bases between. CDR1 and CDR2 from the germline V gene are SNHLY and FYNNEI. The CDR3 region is CASSILVNTGELFF. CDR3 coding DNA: TGTGCCAGCAGTATCCTTGTGAACACCGGGGAGCTGTTTTTT.

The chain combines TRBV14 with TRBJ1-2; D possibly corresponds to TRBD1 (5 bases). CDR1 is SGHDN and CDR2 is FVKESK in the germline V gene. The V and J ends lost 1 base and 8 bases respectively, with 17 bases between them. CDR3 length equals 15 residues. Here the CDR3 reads CASSQAPGRALGYTF. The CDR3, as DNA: TGTGCCAGCAGCCAAGCCCCCGGCAGGGCATTGGGCTACACCTTC.

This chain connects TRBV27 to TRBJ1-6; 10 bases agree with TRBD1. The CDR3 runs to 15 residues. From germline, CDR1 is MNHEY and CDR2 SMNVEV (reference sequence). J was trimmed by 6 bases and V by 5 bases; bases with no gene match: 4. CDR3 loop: CASSVGTGANSPLHF. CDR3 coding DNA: TGTGCCAGCAGTGTTGGGACAGGGGCTAATTCACCCCTCCACTTT.